These 12 T cell receptor beta chains originate from one sample sequenced in a study of blood T cell repertoires in COVID-19. Method: immunoSEQ multiplex PCR; TCRdb's copy keeps in-frame clones and lacks some. The data contain about 62,000 clones, around 86% of them singletons. Sequenced material: peripheral blood. These receptors were collected from a woman of 80 years or more with acute or convalescent COVID-19.

V is TRBV5-1 and J is TRBJ2-5; maybe TRBD2 (5 bases). The germline V and J ends were trimmed by 4 bases and 4 bases, with 11 bases remaining between them. CDR3 size: 13 residues. The germline V gene encodes CDR1 SGHRS and CDR2 YFSETQ. The CDR3 loop reads CASSQNRGETQYF. The DNA of the CDR3 is TGCGCCAGCAGCCAAAACCGGGGAGAGACCCAGTACTTC.

The genes are TRBV6-5 and TRBJ2-1; the D is unclear. The CDR3 is made up of 15 amino acids. Trimming took off 0 bases at V and 1 base at J, with 7 bases between the two ends. CDR1 and CDR2 from the germline V gene are MNHEY and SVGAGI. The DNA of the CDR3 is TGTGCCAGCAGTTACTCTTCGGGTTCCTACAATGAGCAGTTCTTC. Its translation is CASSYSSGSYNEQFF.

V and J are TRBV2 and TRBJ2-2, with D unresolved. Deletions cut 0 bases from V and 8 bases from J, with 13 bases between. Germline lookup yields CDR1 SNHLY and CDR2 FYNNEI. The CDR3 spans 15 residues. CDR3 sequence: CASSEASRVRGELFF. The CDR3 DNA sequence: TGTGCCAGCAGTGAAGCAAGTCGGGTGAGGGGGGAGCTGTTTTTT.

This clone has only a few counts. The chain recombines TRBV2 with TRBJ1-1, with TRBD1 identical over 10 bases. Germline V gene lookup returns CDR1 SNHLY and CDR2 FYNNEI. CDR3 size: 17 residues. With 6 bases clipped from V and 1 base from J, the junction kept 11 bases outside the gene matches. The CDR3 sequence: CASRAQGTGVANTEAFF. In nucleotides, the CDR3 is TGTGCCAGCAGGGCCCAGGGGACAGGGGTTGCGAACACTGAAGCTTTCTTT.

The V call is TRBV2, the J call TRBJ2-3, with TRBD2 identical over 8 bases. The V gene end was trimmed by 1 base and the J gene end by 7 bases; junction bases not matched to a gene: 10. Germline lookup yields CDR1 SNHLY and CDR2 FYNNEI. The CDR3 has 16 amino acids. The CDR3 nucleotides read TGTGCCAGCAGTGAAGGGAAAAGCGGGAGTATCTATACGCAGTATTTT. This encodes CASSEGKSGSIYTQYF.

The chain joins TRBV19 to TRBJ2-1, with 13 bases aligning to TRBD2. The CDR3 length is 16 residues. Trimming cost V 5 bases and J 0 bases; bases outside gene matches: 1. CDR1 and CDR2 (germline): LNHDA, SQIVND (reference sequence). CDR3 sequence: CASSGLAGVSYNEQFF. For the CDR3, the DNA is TGTGCCAGTAGTGGACTAGCGGGAGTCTCCTACAATGAGCAGTTCTTC.

This chain joins TRBV4-2 and TRBJ1-2, with D maybe TRBD1 (5 bases). V was clipped by 0 bases and J by 5 bases, with 16 bases between them. Germline-derived CDR1 and CDR2 are LGHNA and YNFKEQ. The CDR3 totals 16 residues. CDR3 amino acids: CASSQDKAGMTYGYTF. Here the CDR3 DNA reads TGTGCCAGCAGCCAAGATAAGGCAGGGATGACTTATGGCTACACCTTC.

The chain recombines TRBV5-1 with TRBJ2-3; 8 nucleotides line up with TRBD2. The V gene end was trimmed by 4 bases and the J gene end by 5 bases; junction bases not matched to a gene: 6. In germline, CDR1 is SGHRS, CDR2 YFSETQ. The CDR3 has 14 amino acids. The CDR3 protein is CASSKTSAKDTQYF. In DNA, the CDR3 is TGCGCCAGCAGCAAGACTAGCGCCAAAGATACGCAGTATTTT. Looking up the rest from reference TRBV5-1 and TRBJ2-3 gives the full variable domain: KAGVTQTPRYLIKTRGQQVTLSCSPISGHRSVSWYQQTPGQGLQFLFEYFSETQRNKGNFPGRFSGRQFSNSRSEMNVSTLELGDSALYLCASSKTSAKDTQYFGPGTRLTVL.

The chain recombines TRBV5-1 with TRBJ2-1, with 11 bases fitting TRBD2. The CDR3 runs 15 residues. V lost 4 bases to trimming and J lost 6 bases; unmatched junction nucleotides: 6. Germline V gene sequence: CDR1 SGHRS, CDR2 YFSETQ. CDR3 nucleotides: TGCGCCAGCAGCGTGACTAGCGGGGCTCCCAATGAGCAGTTCTTC. Translated, it gives CASSVTSGAPNEQFF. The full variable domain, with the rest looked up from reference TRBV5-1 and TRBJ2-1, is KAGVTQTPRYLIKTRGQQVTLSCSPISGHRSVSWYQQTPGQGLQFLFEYFSETQRNKGNFPGRFSGRQFSNSRSEMNVSTLELGDSALYLCASSVTSGAPNEQFFGPGTRLTVL.

The V gene is TRBV4-1, the J gene TRBJ2-7; the D gene is possibly TRBD2 (5 bases). Trimming removed 0 bases at V and 4 bases at J, with 22 bases between. This CDR3 is 18 amino acids long. CDR1 MGHRA and CDR2 YSYEKL come from the germline V gene. This CDR3 is CASSQDVGSSARTYEQYF. CDR3 nucleotide sequence: TGCGCCAGCAGCCAAGATGTGGGGAGCTCTGCTAGGACTTACGAGCAGTACTTC.

This sequence joins TRBV4-1 and TRBJ1-4; TRBD1 matches 8 bases. Trimming at V came to 6 bases and at J to 0 bases, leaving 9 bases not matched to a gene. The germline CDR1 and CDR2 sequences are MGHRA and YSYEKL. The CDR3 runs 17 residues. The CDR3 loop reads CASRPTGTGPTNEKLFF. The CDR3, as DNA: TGCGCCAGCAGACCGACCGGGACAGGCCCAACTAATGAAAAACTGTTTTTT.

This chain connects TRBV3-1 (or the pseudogene TRBV3-2) to TRBJ2-1, with 9 bases identical to TRBD2. The CDR3 is 16 amino acids. Trimming cost V 2 bases and J 2 bases; bases outside gene matches: 4. Germline V CDR1 and CDR2: LGHDT, YNNKEL (reference sequence). CDR3: CASSQLSGGPYNEQFF. The CDR3 nucleotides are TGTGCCAGCAGCCAACTAAGCGGGGGGCCCTACAATGAGCAGTTCTTC.